The 25 T cell receptor beta chains presented below share a single source sample, sequenced in a study of shared clonotypes between healthy human individuals. Measured with immunoSEQ multiplex PCR; TCRdb has only the in-frame clones, and not every one. The data hold 600,000 or so clones, with roughly 95% observed a single time. CD8 cells regarded as naive lacked CD45RO, were positively chosen for CCR7, and omitted terminally differentiated effector memory CD45RA+ cells. Sequenced: naive CD8+ T cells sorted from blood. These TCRs come from a woman under 40 in good health.

This chain uses TRBV5-6 with TRBJ1-2; TRBD1 is a possible D gene (5 bases). Per germline, CDR1 SGHDT and CDR2 YYEEEE. The V end lost 4 bases, the J end lost 3 bases, and 13 bases lay between the germline ends. The CDR3 is 14 amino acids. CDR3 sequence (DNA): TGTGCCAGCAGCGGTCAGACAGATCACTATGGCTACACCTTC. Its translation is CASSGQTDHYGYTF.

The V call is TRBV5-4, the J call TRBJ2-7, with TRBD1 matching over 8 bases. The CDR3 is 15 residues long. J gave up 0 bases and V 4 bases, and 6 bases lay outside the gene matches. Germline assignment: CDR1 SGHNT and CDR2 YYREEE (reference sequence). CDR3 sequence: CASSGTGTGSYEQYF. Written as DNA, the CDR3 is TGTGCCAGCAGCGGAACCGGGACAGGCTCCTACGAGCAGTACTTC.

The gene calls are TRBV9 and TRBJ1-2; D remains unclear. Trimming removed 2 bases at V and 4 bases at J, with 9 bases between. The length of the CDR3 is 13 residues. Germline lookup yields CDR1 SGDLS and CDR2 YYNGEE. Here the CDR3 DNA reads TGTGCCAGCAGCGTCGAGGGTGGCTATGGCTACACCTTC. The encoded protein is CASSVEGGYGYTF.

The chain recombines TRBV4-1 with TRBJ2-1; 8 bases align to TRBD2. Germline assignment: CDR1 MGHRA and CDR2 YSYEKL. This CDR3 comprises 16 residues. Trimming cost V 0 bases and J 7 bases; bases outside gene matches: 8. The CDR3, as DNA: TGCGCCAGCAGCCAAGATCCCAGCGGGAGAACGAATGAGCAGTTCTTC. As protein: CASSQDPSGRTNEQFF.

The rearrangement links TRBV7-9 to TRBJ2-3; D is undetermined. Germline V CDR1 and CDR2: SEHNR, FQNEAQ (reference sequence). V was trimmed by 6 bases and J by 6 bases, leaving 10 bases between them. CDR3 length: 12 residues. This CDR3 is CASSRTEDTQYF. The CDR3 bases are TGTGCCAGCAGTCGGACCGAGGATACGCAGTATTTT. Supplemented by reference TRBV7-9 and TRBJ2-3, the full variable domain reads DTGVSQNPRHKITKRGQNVTFRCDPISEHNRLYWYRQTLGQGPEFLTYFQNEAQLEKSRLLSDRFSAERPKGSFSTLEIQRTEQGDSAMYLCASSRTEDTQYFGPGTRLTVL.

The chain employs TRBV23-1 and TRBJ2-2; a weak D match, TRBD2 (5 bases). TRBV23-1 qualifies as an ORF whose function is uncertain. The CDR3 sequence is 16 residues long. With 2 bases removed from V and 3 bases from J, the gap between germline ends came to 13 bases. The CDR3, as DNA: TGCGCCAGCAGTCAAGCTTCCGGGGAAGACACCGGGGAGCTGTTTTTT. Protein: CASSQASGEDTGELFF.

The chain recombines TRBV28 with TRBJ2-7; 11 nucleotides line up with TRBD2. Unmatched junction bases numbered 5, after V lost 5 bases and J lost 2 bases. The V gene's germline CDR1 is MDHEN and CDR2 SYDVKM. The CDR3 contains 15 residues. The CDR3 protein is CASSEGLAEAYEQYF. The DNA of the CDR3 is TGTGCCAGCAGTGAGGGACTAGCGGAAGCCTACGAGCAGTACTTC.

The chain employs TRBV9 and TRBJ2-7; 7 bases map to TRBD1. Germline-derived CDR1 and CDR2 are SGDLS and YYNGEE. With V trimmed by 3 bases and J by 3 bases, 9 bases remained unmatched. The CDR3 loop spans 15 amino acids. As DNA, the CDR3 is TGTGCCAGCAGCGGGGGACCGGGACAGAACTACGAGCAGTACTTC. This codes for CASSGGPGQNYEQYF.

This clone occurred once. The chain employs TRBV7-9 and TRBJ2-1; the match to TRBD2 covers 15 bases. Germline V gene data show CDR1 as SEHNR and CDR2 as FQNEAQ (reference sequence). The CDR3 sequence is 19 residues long. The J segment lost 7 bases and the V segment lost 1 base, leaving 11 bases of the junction unmatched. CDR3 residues: CASSLVFGLAGGPGNEQFF. The CDR3 coding sequence is TGTGCCAGCAGCTTAGTTTTCGGACTAGCGGGAGGGCCGGGGAATGAGCAGTTCTTC.

CDR3 in DNA: TGTGCCAGCAGCCCGGGACAGGCCGTCGAGCAGTACTTC. This translates into CASSPGQAVEQYF. The gene calls are TRBV11-3 and TRBJ2-7; TRBD1 aligns across 8 bases. The J segment lost 6 bases and the V segment lost 5 bases, leaving 6 bases of the junction unmatched. Per the germline V gene, CDR1 is SGHNT and CDR2 is YENEEA. CDR3 length: 13 amino acids. The whole variable domain, remainder taken from reference TRBV11-3 and TRBJ2-7, is EAGVVQSPRYKIIEKKQPVAFWCNPISGHNTLYWYLQNLGQGPELLIRYENEEAVDDSQLPKDRFSAERLKGVDSTLKIQPAELGDSAVYLCASSPGQAVEQYFGPGTRLTVT.

V is TRBV4-1 and J is TRBJ2-5, with a possible D match to TRBD2 (5 bases). The J call may not be correct, given that the DNA end is closer to TRBJ2-7. The CDR3 runs to 15 residues. CDR1 is MGHRA and CDR2 is YSYEKL in the germline V gene. DNA of the CDR3: TGCGCCAGCAGCCAAGAGGGCGGGCACTCCTACGAGCAGTACTTC. Translation gives CASSQEGGHSYEQYF.

The chain recombines TRBV28 with TRBJ2-7, with TRBD2 matching over 9 bases. V lost 5 bases and J lost 3; bases outside the gene matches: 5. CDR3 size: 14 residues. Germline V lookup: CDR1 MDHEN, CDR2 SYDVKM. As DNA, the CDR3 is TGTGCCAGCAGTAGGACTAGCGCCAGCTACGAGCAGTACTTC. This codes for CASSRTSASYEQYF.

This clone was observed once. The rearrangement joins TRBV7-9 to TRBJ2-7, with TRBD1 identical over 7 bases. The CDR3 sequence is 17 residues long. Unmatched junction bases numbered 11, after V lost 3 bases and J lost 0 bases. The germline V gene has CDR1 SEHNR and CDR2 FQNEAQ (reference sequence). CDR3 in DNA: TGTGCCAGCAGCTTTCCGCAGGACAGGTTCAGCTCCTACGAGCAGTACTTC. Protein product: CASSFPQDRFSSYEQYF.

Regarding this clone: This CDR3 is also generated by other DNA sequences in the sample. The CDR3 region is CASSLGPGQPNTEAFF. The CDR3 DNA sequence: TGTGCCAGCAGCTTAGGCCCGGGACAGCCGAACACTGAAGCTTTCTTT. The chain employs TRBV11-2 and TRBJ1-1; 7 bases align to TRBD1. Germline V CDR1 and CDR2: SGHAT, FQNNGV. J lost 1 base, V lost 1 base, and 6 bases had no gene match. CDR3 size: 16 residues. The variable domain in full, with the rest retrieved from reference TRBV11-2 and TRBJ1-1, is EAGVAQSPRYKIIEKRQSVAFWCNPISGHATLYWYQQILGQGPKLLIQFQNNGVVDDSQLPKDRFSAERLKGVDSTLKIQPAKLEDSAVYLCASSLGPGQPNTEAFFGQGTRLTVV.

This chain joins TRBV27 and TRBJ2-1; TRBD2 might be the D (6 bases). Per the germline V gene, CDR1 is MNHEY and CDR2 is SMNVEV (reference sequence). This CDR3 comprises 16 residues. V lost 1 base and J lost 1, with 11 bases in between. The CDR3 sequence is CASSLFAGRSYNEQFF. The CDR3 nucleotides read TGTGCCAGCAGTTTATTTGCCGGGAGATCCTACAATGAGCAGTTCTTC.

CDR3 bases: TGCGCCAGCAGCCCACGGGACTACATTACAGAGACCCAGTACTTC. This encodes CASSPRDYITETQYF. The J gene is TRBJ2-5, the V gene TRBV4-1; 7 nucleotides align to TRBD2. The CDR3 spans 15 residues. The ends lost 4 bases at V and 4 bases at J; junction bases unmatched: 9. Germline CDR1 reads MGHRA; CDR2 reads YSYEKL.

The gene calls are TRBV5-6 and TRBJ1-1; possible D gene TRBD1, 6 bases. Germline V gene lookup returns CDR1 SGHDT and CDR2 YYEEEE. The CDR3 is made up of 12 amino acids. V shed 3 bases and J shed 4 bases, with 7 bases lying between them. CDR3 DNA: TGTGCCAGCAGCTGGGGGGCCACTGAAGCTTTCTTT. It specifies CASSWGATEAFF.

The chain is built from TRBV14 and TRBJ2-5; TRBD2 matches at 12 bases. The V gene's germline CDR1 is SGHDN and CDR2 FVKESK. J lost 5 bases, V lost 3 bases, and 28 bases had no gene match. The CDR3 spans 23 residues. The CDR3 DNA is TGTGCCAGCAGCCAGAGCTCGGGACTAGCGGGCCTATCACCTCTCAAGCGCCGTGAGACCCAGTACTTC. As protein: CASSQSSGLAGLSPLKRRETQYF.

The gene calls are TRBV2 and TRBJ2-1, with TRBD2 as a possible D gene (6 bases). Trimming removed 8 bases at V and 1 base at J, with 15 bases between. This CDR3 contains 15 residues. From germline, CDR1 is SNHLY and CDR2 FYNNEI. The CDR3 region has the DNA TGTGCCAGCGTCACGCGGGACCCGTCCTACAATGAGCAGTTCTTC. This gives the protein CASVTRDPSYNEQFF.

V is TRBV18 and J is TRBJ2-7; 14 bases line up with TRBD2. The CDR3 length is 15 residues. Losses at the gene ends were 5 bases for V and 4 bases for J; bases not matched to a gene: 4. CDR1 KGHSH and CDR2 LQKENI come from the germline V gene. DNA for the CDR3: TGTGCCAGCTCAGGCGGGACTAGCGGGGGATACGAGCAGTACTTC. Its translation is CASSGGTSGGYEQYF.

J is TRBJ2-1 and V is TRBV11-2; D not certain. Germline CDR1 reads SGHAT; CDR2 reads FQNNGV. The CDR3 runs 15 residues. V lost 2 bases and J lost 7, with 15 bases in between. CDR3 coding DNA: TGTGCCAGCAGCTTAAATGGTCCTGTTGGAAATGAGCAGTTCTTC. It encodes CASSLNGPVGNEQFF.

The chain joins TRBV4-1 to TRBJ2-1, with D unclear. This CDR3 has 16 amino acids. Germline lookup yields CDR1 MGHRA and CDR2 YSYEKL. V lost 0 bases and J 4 bases, leaving 13 bases between the germline ends. The DNA of the CDR3 is TGCGCCAGCAGCCAAGATCGGAGTCAGTCATACAATGAGCAGTTCTTC. This encodes CASSQDRSQSYNEQFF.

The CDR3 reads CASSFHREGTDYGYTF. In DNA, the CDR3 is TGTGCCAGCAGCTTCCACCGCGAGGGCACGGACTATGGCTACACCTTC. The J gene is TRBJ1-2, the V gene TRBV11-2; D gene ambiguous. Germline CDR1 and CDR2: SGHAT and FQNNGV. V lost 3 bases to trimming and J lost 3 bases, with 17 bases between them. This CDR3 spans 16 amino acids.

The chain carries TRBV5-5 and TRBJ2-7; 11 bases fit TRBD2. The CDR3 length is 13 residues. Germline lookup yields CDR1 SGHKS and CDR2 YYEKEE (reference sequence). With 4 bases clipped from V and 6 bases from J, the junction kept 3 bases outside the gene matches. CDR3 region: CASSPGLAVEQYF. CDR3 DNA sequence: TGTGCCAGCAGCCCGGGACTAGCGGTCGAGCAGTACTTC. The full variable domain, its missing parts supplied by reference TRBV5-5 and TRBJ2-7, is DAGVTQSPTHLIKTRGQQVTLRCSPISGHKSVSWYQQVLGQGPQFIFQYYEKEERGRGNFPDRFSARQFPNYSSELNVNALLLGDSALYLCASSPGLAVEQYFGPGTRLTVT.

The genes are TRBV14 and TRBJ2-7, with D possibly matching TRBD1 (5 bases). V lost 3 bases, J lost 2 bases, and 14 bases lay in between. Germline lookup yields CDR1 SGHDN and CDR2 FVKESK. The CDR3 length is 15 residues. CDR3 sequence (DNA): TGTGCCAGCAGCCATGGAGACAGAGTCACCTACGAGCAGTACTTC. Translation gives CASSHGDRVTYEQYF.